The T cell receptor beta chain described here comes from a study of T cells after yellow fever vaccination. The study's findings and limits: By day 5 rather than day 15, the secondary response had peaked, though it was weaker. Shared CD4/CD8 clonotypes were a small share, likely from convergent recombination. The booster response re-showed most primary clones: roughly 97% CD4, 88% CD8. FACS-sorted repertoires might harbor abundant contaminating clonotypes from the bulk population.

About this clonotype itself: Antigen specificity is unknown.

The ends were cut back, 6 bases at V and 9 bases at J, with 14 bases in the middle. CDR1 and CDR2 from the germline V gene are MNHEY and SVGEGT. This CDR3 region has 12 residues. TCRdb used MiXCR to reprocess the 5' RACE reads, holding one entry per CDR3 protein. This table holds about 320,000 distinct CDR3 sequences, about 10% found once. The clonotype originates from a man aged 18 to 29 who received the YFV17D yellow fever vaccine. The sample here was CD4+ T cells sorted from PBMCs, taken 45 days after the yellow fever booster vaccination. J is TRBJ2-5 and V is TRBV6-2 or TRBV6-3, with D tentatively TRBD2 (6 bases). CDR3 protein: CASRNTGGAQYF. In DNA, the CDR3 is TGTGCCAGCAGAAATACAGGAGGGGCCCAGTACTTC.